The 17 T cell receptor beta chains below were found in one sample sequenced in a study of cytomegalovirus exposure and HLA in healthy donors. PCR used 60 Vbeta primers and 13 Jbeta primers. The repertoire was sequenced with immunoSEQ multiplex PCR; TCRdb's copy has only in-frame clones and lacks some. The sample comprises some 150,000 clones, about 61% of which are singletons, and 2% to 3% rests with the top ten. Sequencing was performed on PBMCs. These receptors originate from a woman between 35 and 50 years old in good health and CMV-seronegative.

The rearrangement joins TRBV27 to TRBJ2-4, with unresolved D. The CDR3 runs 16 residues. V gave up 6 bases and J gave up 0 bases, with 15 bases separating them. Germline CDR1 MNHEY, CDR2 SMNVEV (reference sequence). CDR3 sequence reads: CASSPNPRLAKNIQYF. DNA of the CDR3: TGTGCCAGCAGCCCTAATCCGAGGCTAGCCAAAAACATTCAGTACTTC.

CDR3 in DNA: TGCGCCAGCAGCCACAGGGGATATCGCGGCTACACCTTC. Its protein is CASSHRGYRGYTF. The chain employs TRBV4-3 and TRBJ1-2, with D perhaps matching TRBD1 (6 bases). The CDR3 loop spans 13 amino acids. Trimming cost V 3 bases and J 8 bases, with 13 bases left between them. From germline, CDR1 is LGHNA and CDR2 YSLEER.

This clone was seen only a few times. The chain employs TRBV2 and TRBJ2-1, with TRBD1 matching over 9 bases. Germline V CDR1 and CDR2: SNHLY, FYNNEI. The CDR3 totals 15 residues. Trimming at V came to 7 bases and at J to 7 bases, leaving 11 bases not matched to a gene. This CDR3 reads CASKTRGTGINEQFF. In nucleotides, the CDR3 is TGTGCCAGCAAGACTCGGGGGACAGGGATAAATGAGCAGTTCTTC.

This clone showed up just once. CDR3: CASSAPGQGVEYYTF. The CDR3 nucleotides read TGTGCCAGCAGCGCACCGGGACAGGGGGTCGAGTACTACACCTTC. The chain links TRBV28 to TRBJ1-2; 11 bases map to TRBD1. The CDR3 contains 15 residues. Trimming at V came to 6 bases and at J to 10 bases, leaving 13 bases not matched to a gene. Germline V gives CDR1 MDHEN, CDR2 SYDVKM.

The table lists this clone with a few counts. The chain is built from TRBV2 and TRBJ1-1; D gene unclear. Looked up from germline, CDR1 is SNHLY and CDR2 is FYNNEI. This CDR3 contains 11 residues. V was trimmed by 6 bases and J by 3 bases, leaving 5 bases between them. CDR3 sequence (DNA): TGTGCCAGCAGACTGGACACTGAAGCTTTCTTT. Protein sequence: CASRLDTEAFF.

The V and J genes are TRBV27 and TRBJ1-5; D is perhaps TRBD1 (5 bases). In germline, CDR1 is MNHEY, CDR2 SMNVEV (reference sequence). The CDR3 has 13 amino acids. V was clipped by 4 bases and J by 7 bases, with 11 bases between them. The chain's CDR3 is CASSSRGGQPQHF. CDR3 DNA sequence: TGTGCCAGCAGTTCTAGGGGAGGACAGCCCCAGCATTTT.

DNA for the CDR3: TGCGCCAGCAGCGGCTGGGAGGGTTCTGGCACAGATACGCAGTATTTT. It is translated as CASSGWEGSGTDTQYF. The rearrangement uses TRBV5-1 and TRBJ2-3, with 7 bases that match TRBD2. Germline CDR1 reads SGHRS; CDR2 reads YFSETQ. The ends lost 4 bases at V and 1 base at J; junction bases unmatched: 9. The CDR3 extends over 16 amino acids. Full variable domain (outside the CDR3, taken from reference TRBV5-1 and TRBJ2-3): KAGVTQTPRYLIKTRGQQVTLSCSPISGHRSVSWYQQTPGQGLQFLFEYFSETQRNKGNFPGRFSGRQFSNSRSEMNVSTLELGDSALYLCASSGWEGSGTDTQYFGPGTRLTVL.

The chain has TRBV9 and TRBJ1-2, with TRBD1 matching 9 bases. J was trimmed by 7 bases and V by 0 bases; bases with no gene match: 7. Germline V gives CDR1 SGDLS, CDR2 YYNGEE. CDR3 size: 15 residues. The CDR3 DNA sequence: TGTGCCAGCAGCGTAGACGGACAGGGGTTTCGTGGCTACACCTTC. Amino acids: CASSVDGQGFRGYTF.

The chain links TRBV5-5 to TRBJ1-6, with TRBD1 matching 9 bases. This CDR3 is 16 amino acids long. Germline loops: CDR1 SGHKS, CDR2 YYEKEE (reference sequence). The V segment lost 2 bases and the J segment 9 bases; nucleotides outside the gene matches: 9. DNA for the CDR3: TGTGCCAGCAGCTTAGGTCCGACAGGGGGAACTTCACCCCTCCACTTT. Protein product: CASSLGPTGGTSPLHF.

The rearrangement joins TRBV12-2 to TRBJ1-4. TRBV12-2 is noted as a pseudogene. This CDR3 spans 16 amino acids. Here the CDR3 reads CASRLVFEPVPEKLFF. DNA of the CDR3: TGTGCAAGTCGCTTAGTGTTCGAGCCCGTCCCGGAAAAACTGTTTTTT.

This clone came up many times. CDR3 in amino acids: CASREDRLKGYTF. The CDR3 DNA reads TGCGCCAGCAGGGAGGACAGGTTGAAGGGCTACACCTTC. The chain recombines TRBV5-1 with TRBJ1-2, with 7 nucleotides matching TRBD1. The V gene end was trimmed by 5 bases and the J gene end by 8 bases; junction bases not matched to a gene: 9. CDR1 is SGHRS and CDR2 is YFSETQ in the germline V gene. The CDR3 covers 13 residues.

The CDR3 DNA reads as TGTGCCTGGGAGTGGTCCCAGGGACAGGATACTGGGGCCAACGTCCTGACTTTC. Residues: CAWEWSQGQDTGANVLTF. V usage is TRBV30 and J usage is TRBJ2-6; TRBD1 agrees at 8 bases. This CDR3 spans 18 amino acids. The trim removed 5 bases at V and 2 bases at J, leaving 14 bases unmatched. CDR1 GTSNPN and CDR2 SVGIG come from the germline V gene (reference sequence).

CDR3 in amino acids: CASSLQGPNTEAFF. The CDR3 DNA follows: TGTGCCAGCAGCCTACAGGGACCAAACACTGAAGCTTTCTTT. The rearrangement uses TRBV11-2 and TRBJ1-1, with TRBD1 as a possible D gene (6 bases). CDR1 is SGHAT and CDR2 is FQNNGV in the germline V gene. This CDR3 has 14 residues. The V end lost 5 bases, the J end lost 2 bases, and 12 bases lay between the germline ends. Full variable domain (remainder filled in from reference TRBV11-2 and TRBJ1-1): EAGVAQSPRYKIIEKRQSVAFWCNPISGHATLYWYQQILGQGPKLLIQFQNNGVVDDSQLPKDRFSAERLKGVDSTLKIQPAKLEDSAVYLCASSLQGPNTEAFFGQGTRLTVV.

The CDR3 spells CAWRTGGYEQYF. The CDR3, as DNA: TGTGCCTGGAGGACAGGGGGCTACGAGCAGTACTTC. The chain is built from TRBV30 and TRBJ2-7; TRBD1 matches 9 bases. V shed 3 bases, J shed 3 bases, and the junction held 0 bases outside the gene matches. CDR3 length: 12 residues. The germline CDR1 and CDR2 sequences are GTSNPN and SVGIG (reference sequence). Variable domain in full (rest from reference TRBV30 and TRBJ2-7): SQTIHQWPATLVQPVGSPLSLECTVEGTSNPNLYWYRQAAGRGLQLLFYSVGIGQISSEVPQNLSASRPQDRQFILSSKKLLLSDSGFYLCAWRTGGYEQYFGPGTRLTVT.

The rearrangement links TRBV19 to TRBJ2-3; 7 bases are a match to TRBD2. The germline gives CDR1 LNHDA, CDR2 SQIVND (reference sequence). The CDR3 has 15 residues. J lost 10 bases, V lost 3 bases, and 13 bases had no gene match. CDR3 protein: CASSISSGPLFAQYF. The CDR3 DNA reads TGTGCCAGTAGTATTTCTAGCGGTCCCTTATTTGCGCAGTATTTT.

This clone was observed a handful of times. The DNA of the CDR3 is TGTGCCAGCAGTTACGGGACTAGCTACGAGCAGTACTTC. Protein product: CASSYGTSYEQYF. The genes are TRBV6-6 and TRBJ2-7; TRBD2 matches 8 bases. The CDR3 is made up of 13 amino acids. V trimming: 2 bases; J trimming: 3 bases; junction bases outside the gene matches: 0. Germline assignment: CDR1 MNHNY and CDR2 SVGAGI (reference sequence).

This clone was seen a handful of times. This chain links TRBV10-3 with TRBJ2-6; tentative D call: TRBD1 (6 bases). Trimming removed 10 bases at V and 2 bases at J, with 15 bases between. The CDR3 is made up of 15 amino acids. Germline CDR1 ENHRY, CDR2 SYGVKD. The chain's CDR3 is CANRAWGTGANVLTF. The CDR3 coding sequence is TGTGCCAACAGGGCCTGGGGCACTGGGGCCAACGTCCTGACTTTC.